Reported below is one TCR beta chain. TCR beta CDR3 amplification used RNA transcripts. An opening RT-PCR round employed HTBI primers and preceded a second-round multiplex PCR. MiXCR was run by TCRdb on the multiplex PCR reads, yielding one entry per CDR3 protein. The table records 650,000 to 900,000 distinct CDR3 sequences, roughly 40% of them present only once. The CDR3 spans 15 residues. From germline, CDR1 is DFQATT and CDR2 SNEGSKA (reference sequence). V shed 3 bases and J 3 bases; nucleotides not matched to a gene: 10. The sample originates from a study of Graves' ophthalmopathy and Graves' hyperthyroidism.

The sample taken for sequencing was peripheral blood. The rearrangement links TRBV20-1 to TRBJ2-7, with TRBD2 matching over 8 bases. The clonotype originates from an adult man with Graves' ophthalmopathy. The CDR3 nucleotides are TGCAGTGCTAGCCCCTCCGGACTAGCCGGCTACGAGCAGTACTTC. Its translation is CSASPSGLAGYEQYF.